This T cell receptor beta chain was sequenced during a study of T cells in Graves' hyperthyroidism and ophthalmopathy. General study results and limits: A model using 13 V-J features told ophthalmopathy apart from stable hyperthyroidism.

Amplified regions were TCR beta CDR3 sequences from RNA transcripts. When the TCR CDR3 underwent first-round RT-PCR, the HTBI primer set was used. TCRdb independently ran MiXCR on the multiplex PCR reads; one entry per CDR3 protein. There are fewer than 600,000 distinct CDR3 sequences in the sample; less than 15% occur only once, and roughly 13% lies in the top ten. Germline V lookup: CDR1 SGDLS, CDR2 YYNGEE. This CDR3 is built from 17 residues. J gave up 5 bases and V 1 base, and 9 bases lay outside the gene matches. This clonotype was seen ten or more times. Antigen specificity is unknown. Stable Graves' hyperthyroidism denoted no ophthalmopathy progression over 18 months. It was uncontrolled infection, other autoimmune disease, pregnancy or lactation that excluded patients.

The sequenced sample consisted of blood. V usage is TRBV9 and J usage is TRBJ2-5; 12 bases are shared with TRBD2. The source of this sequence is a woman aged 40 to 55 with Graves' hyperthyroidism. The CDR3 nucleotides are TGTGCCAGCAGCGTATCTGCTAGCGGGAGGGCCGGGGAGACCCAGTACTTC. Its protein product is CASSVSASGRAGETQYF.